The 5 T cell receptor beta chains in this list originate from one sample, sequenced in a study of early stage breast cancer tumors. The repertoire was sequenced with immunoSEQ multiplex PCR; TCRdb's copy has only in-frame clones and lacks some. The sample includes 45,000 to 60,000 clones, about 80% of them seen just once. The sample consisted of blood. The receptor source for this set is a person between 45 and 65 years old with breast cancer.

CDR3 in amino acids: CASSPPGSLRNYGYTF. The CDR3 region has the DNA TGTGCCAGCAGCCCCCCTGGCAGCCTGCGGAACTATGGCTACACCTTC. The chain carries TRBV28 and TRBJ1-2, with D hard to call. Germline V CDR1 and CDR2: MDHEN, SYDVKM. Trimming took off 6 bases at V and 2 bases at J, with 19 bases between the two ends. CDR3 size: 16 residues.

The chain has TRBV5-1 and TRBJ2-3, with TRBD2 identical over 14 bases. Looked up from germline, CDR1 is SGHRS and CDR2 is YFSETQ. Unmatched junction bases numbered 6, after V lost 0 bases and J lost 9 bases. The CDR3 spans 16 residues. The CDR3 DNA sequence: TGCGCCAGCAGCTTGGGGGGGACTAGCGGGGGTACAACGCAGTATTTT. Encoded protein: CASSLGGTSGGTTQYF.

The V call is TRBV9, the J call TRBJ1-4; D possibly corresponds to TRBD1 (6 bases). Germline CDR1 SGDLS, CDR2 YYNGEE. The CDR3 runs to 14 residues. Trimming took 4 bases from V and 8 from J, leaving 15 bases between them. The CDR3 DNA sequence: TGTGCCAGCAGCTTCGGGACACCTACCGAAAAACTGTTTTTT. Encoded protein: CASSFGTPTEKLFF. The variable domain in full, with the rest retrieved from reference TRBV9 and TRBJ1-4, is DSGVTQTPKHLITATGQRVTLRCSPRSGDLSVYWYQQSLDQGLQFLIQYYNGEERAKGNILERFSAQQFPDLHSELNLSSLELGDSALYFCASSFGTPTEKLFFGSGTQLSVL.

The rearrangement joins TRBV6-6 to TRBJ2-7; TRBD1 aligns across 9 bases. Per the germline V gene, CDR1 is MNHNY and CDR2 is SVGAGI (reference sequence). The junction had 1 base not matched to a gene; V was cut back by 0 bases and J by 1 base. The CDR3 totals 15 residues. The CDR3 DNA sequence: TGTGCCAGCAGTTACTCTGGGACAGGGTCCTACGAGCAGTACTTC. This sequence encodes CASSYSGTGSYEQYF.

V and J are TRBV4-1 and TRBJ1-5; 8 positions agree with TRBD1. V trimming: 0 bases; J trimming: 4 bases; junction bases outside the gene matches: 8. CDR1 and CDR2 from the germline V gene are MGHRA and YSYEKL. The CDR3 spans 17 residues. The CDR3 loop reads CASSQDPVDRGNQPQHF. DNA for the CDR3: TGCGCCAGCAGCCAAGACCCAGTAGACAGGGGTAATCAGCCCCAGCATTTT.